The clone carrying this T cell receptor (beta chain) was detected ten times or more. PBMCs stored at -80 C, 2 million in total, were the source of the unsorted libraries. The CDR3 sequence is 14 residues long. Trimming removed 5 bases from V and 2 bases from J, with 13 bases in between. The germline gives CDR1 SGHRS, CDR2 YFSETQ. This record comes from a study of neurological immune-mediated disorders. The cDNA came from 5'RACE, which used 10-nucleotide random UMIs. Whenever a sequencing run was performed, it yielded over 170 million TCR-beta sequences from 15-18 subjects. TCRdb processed the 5' RACE reads anew with MiXCR; each CDR3 protein has one entry. The table lists about 59,000 distinct CDR3 sequences, 3% to 4% of them singletons.

J is TRBJ2-5 and V is TRBV5-1; D remains unclear. The sample taken for sequencing was PBMCs. The sequence was collected from a woman in her 30s with multiple sclerosis. The DNA of the CDR3 is TGCGCCAGCAGTTCTACGGGTTGGCAAGAGACCCAGTACTTC. This encodes CASSSTGWQETQYF.